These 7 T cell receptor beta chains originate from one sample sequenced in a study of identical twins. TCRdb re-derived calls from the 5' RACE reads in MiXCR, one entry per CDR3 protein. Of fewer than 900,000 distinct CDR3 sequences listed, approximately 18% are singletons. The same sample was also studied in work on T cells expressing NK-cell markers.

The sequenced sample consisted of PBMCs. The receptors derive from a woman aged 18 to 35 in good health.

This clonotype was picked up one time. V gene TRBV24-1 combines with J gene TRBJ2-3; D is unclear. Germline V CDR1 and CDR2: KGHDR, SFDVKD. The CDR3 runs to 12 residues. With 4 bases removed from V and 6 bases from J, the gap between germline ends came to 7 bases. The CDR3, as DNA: TGTGCCACCAGTGAGGGTCGGGATACGCAGTATTTT. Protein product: CATSEGRDTQYF.

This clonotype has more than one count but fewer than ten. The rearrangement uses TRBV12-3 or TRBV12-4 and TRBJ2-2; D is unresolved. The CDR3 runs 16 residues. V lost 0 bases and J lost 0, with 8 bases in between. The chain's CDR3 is CASSLARAPNTGELFF. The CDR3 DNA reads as TGTGCCAGCAGTTTAGCACGAGCGCCGAACACCGGGGAGCTGTTTTTT.

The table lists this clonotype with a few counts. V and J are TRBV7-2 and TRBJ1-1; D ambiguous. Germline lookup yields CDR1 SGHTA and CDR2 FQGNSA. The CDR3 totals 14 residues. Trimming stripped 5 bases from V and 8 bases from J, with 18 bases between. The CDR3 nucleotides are TGTGCCAGCAGCGGACGGACGGCCCTAAGAGAAGCTTTCTTT. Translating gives CASSGRTALREAFF.

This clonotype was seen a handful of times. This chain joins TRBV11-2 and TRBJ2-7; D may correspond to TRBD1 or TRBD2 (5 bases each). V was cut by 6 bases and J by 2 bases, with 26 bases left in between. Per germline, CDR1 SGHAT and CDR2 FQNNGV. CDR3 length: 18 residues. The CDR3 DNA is TGTGCCAGCAGACCAGGGACCTTAGCTTCCCACTCAACCTACGAGCAGTACTTC. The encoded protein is CASRPGTLASHSTYEQYF. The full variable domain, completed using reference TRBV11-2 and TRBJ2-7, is EAGVAQSPRYKIIEKRQSVAFWCNPISGHATLYWYQQILGQGPKLLIQFQNNGVVDDSQLPKDRFSAERLKGVDSTLKIQPAKLEDSAVYLCASRPGTLASHSTYEQYFGPGTRLTVT.

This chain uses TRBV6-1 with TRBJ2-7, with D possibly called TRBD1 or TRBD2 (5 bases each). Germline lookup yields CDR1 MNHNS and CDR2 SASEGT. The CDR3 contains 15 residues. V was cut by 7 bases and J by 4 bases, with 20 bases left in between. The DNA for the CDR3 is TGTGCCAGCACCTCCCCGGGACGACAACTTTACGAGCAGTACTTC. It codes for CASTSPGRQLYEQYF.

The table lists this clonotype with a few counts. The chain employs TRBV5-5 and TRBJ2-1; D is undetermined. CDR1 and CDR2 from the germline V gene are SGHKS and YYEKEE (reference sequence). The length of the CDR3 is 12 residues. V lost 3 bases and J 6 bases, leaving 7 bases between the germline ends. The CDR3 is CASSWAGNEQFF. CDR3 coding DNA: TGTGCCAGCAGCTGGGCAGGCAATGAGCAGTTCTTC. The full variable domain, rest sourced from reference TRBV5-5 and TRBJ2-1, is DAGVTQSPTHLIKTRGQQVTLRCSPISGHKSVSWYQQVLGQGPQFIFQYYEKEERGRGNFPDRFSARQFPNYSSELNVNALLLGDSALYLCASSWAGNEQFFGPGTRLTVL.

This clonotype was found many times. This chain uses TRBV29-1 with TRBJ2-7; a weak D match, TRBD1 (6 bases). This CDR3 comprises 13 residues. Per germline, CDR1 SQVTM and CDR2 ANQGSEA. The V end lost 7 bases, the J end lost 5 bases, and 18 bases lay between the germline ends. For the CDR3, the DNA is TGCAGCGGAACAGGGAGCTCTCTGGACGAGCAGTACTTC. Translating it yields CSGTGSSLDEQYF.